This T cell receptor (beta chain) was sequenced in a study of T cell responses to AZD1222 COVID-19 vaccine listed by TCRdb under 2021. The study in broad terms: AZD1222 recipients whose second dose came at about 4 weeks and those whose second dose came at about 12 weeks were combined into one group, since spike-specific TCR depth and breadth did not differ between the two schedules. TCR sequencing was performed for about 250 trial participants, of whom about 210 were given two doses of AZD1222 and 26 were given two doses of MenACWY control vaccine. Trial participants were enrolled into age subgroups of 18-55, 56-69 and 70-plus years, which contained 148, 28 and 57 TCR-sequenced participants, respectively.

V and J lose 4 bases and 1 base, and a span of 11 bases separates them. The CDR3 covers 14 residues, taking in both the cysteine and the phenylalanine. The kept DNA is CDR3 alone, 42 bases in frame from the first base. According to the germline V gene, CDR1 reads SGHRS and CDR2 reads YFSETQ. The CDR3 regions of human TCRbeta chains were analyzed by immunosequencing. The authors' analysis ran thus. Repertoire TCRs were matched against a reference library of SARS-CoV-2-specific TCRs generated with the MIRA antigen-specificity platform. Breadth was defined as the fraction of unique TCRs that were SARS-CoV-2-associated, and depth was defined as the fraction of total T cells that were SARS-CoV-2-associated. Using the MIRA data, each spike-specific TCR was assigned both to the spike region to which the TCR was reactive and to a CD4 or CD8 class. Log10-transformed breadth and depth values were compared by one-way ANOVA with Sidak's multiple comparisons tests. TCRdb holds this immuneACCESS table with in-frame rearrangements only. Some clones are missing; in checked studies, unresolved V genes explain under half, and the rest has no known cause. The V and J calls and clone size were taken over from that table, and D and trimming were inferred from the DNA. For this sample the table gives 160,000 or so clones, of which approximately 92% were detected only once. Approximately 2.5% of the sample is in the top ten clones.

The time point label on this specimen signifies: baseline before first vaccination. The vaccinee samples were drawn from two UK trials, COV001 and COV002, one of which was a single-blind randomized controlled phase 2/3 trial testing AZD1222 (ChAdOx1 nCoV-19) in healthy adults. Trial participant PBMC samples were collected at day 0 and day 28 after the second dose for TCRbeta chain sequencing. The full study reports these points: Vaccine-associated CD4 TCRs spanned the whole spike protein, with dominant responses in regions 160-218 and 743-854. The 56-69-year group was small, and its depth increase did not reach significance, likely because of low power. Reportedly, almost half of the unique spike-specific TCRs recognized epitopes lying outside the regions that are mutated in the B.1.351 and B.1.1.7 variants. Conclusions about previously exposed vaccinees are limited because only six or seven AZD1222 recipients were SARS-CoV-2 seropositive at baseline. After two AZD1222 doses, spike-specific TCR breadth and depth were significantly higher than at day 0 and than in MenACWY recipients. Participants were mostly white British and included more females than males, and it was suggested by the authors that clonal diversity may have been underestimated. Because no day 14 peak-response samples were available, repertoires were characterized only after the peak T cell response.

Worth noting for this clone: Its specific antigen is unknown. No much larger clonotype is one base removed from it; base qualities were not supplied.

The sequence joins TRBV5-1 to TRBJ1-1; possibly the D gene is TRBD1, per 6 matching bases. This receptor was taken from an adult in good health. Sequencing was performed on peripheral blood, taken on day 0 of AZD1222 vaccination. CDR3 reads: CASSHLRGNTEAFF. The DNA sequence follows: TGCGCCAGCAGCCACCTCAGGGGGAACACTGAAGCTTTCTTT.